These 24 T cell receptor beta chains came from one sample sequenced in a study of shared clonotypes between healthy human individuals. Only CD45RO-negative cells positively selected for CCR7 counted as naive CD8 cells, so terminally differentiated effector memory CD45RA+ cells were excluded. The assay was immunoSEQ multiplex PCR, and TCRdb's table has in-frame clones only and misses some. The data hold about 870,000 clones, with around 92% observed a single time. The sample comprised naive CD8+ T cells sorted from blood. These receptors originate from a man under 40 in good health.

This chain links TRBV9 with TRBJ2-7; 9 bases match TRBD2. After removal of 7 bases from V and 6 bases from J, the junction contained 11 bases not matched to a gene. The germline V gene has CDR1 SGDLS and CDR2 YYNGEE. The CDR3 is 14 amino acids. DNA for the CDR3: TGTGCCAGCCCACCAGCGGGAGGTTACTCCGAGCAGTACTTC. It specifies CASPPAGGYSEQYF. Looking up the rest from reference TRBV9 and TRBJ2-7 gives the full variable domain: DSGVTQTPKHLITATGQRVTLRCSPRSGDLSVYWYQQSLDQGLQFLIQYYNGEERAKGNILERFSAQQFPDLHSELNLSSLELGDSALYFCASPPAGGYSEQYFGPGTRLTVT.

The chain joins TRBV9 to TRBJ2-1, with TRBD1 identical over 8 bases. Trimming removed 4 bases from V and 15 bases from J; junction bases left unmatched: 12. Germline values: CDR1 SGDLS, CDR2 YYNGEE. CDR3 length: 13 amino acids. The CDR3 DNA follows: TGTGCCAGCAGCCCCGGGACAGGATTCGCTACGTTCTTC. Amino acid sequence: CASSPGTGFATFF.

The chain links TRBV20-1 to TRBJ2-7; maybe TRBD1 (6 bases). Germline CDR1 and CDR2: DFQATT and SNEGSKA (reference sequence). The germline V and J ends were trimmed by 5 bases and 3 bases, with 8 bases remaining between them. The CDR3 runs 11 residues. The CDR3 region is CSAPDSYEQYF. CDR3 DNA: TGCAGTGCTCCGGACAGCTACGAGCAGTACTTC.

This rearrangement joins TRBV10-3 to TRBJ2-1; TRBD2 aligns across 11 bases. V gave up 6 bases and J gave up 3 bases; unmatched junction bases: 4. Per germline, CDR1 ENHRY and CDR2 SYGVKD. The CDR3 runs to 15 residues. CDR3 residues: CAISQGTSGYNEQFF. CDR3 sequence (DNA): TGTGCCATCAGCCAAGGGACTAGCGGCTACAATGAGCAGTTCTTC.

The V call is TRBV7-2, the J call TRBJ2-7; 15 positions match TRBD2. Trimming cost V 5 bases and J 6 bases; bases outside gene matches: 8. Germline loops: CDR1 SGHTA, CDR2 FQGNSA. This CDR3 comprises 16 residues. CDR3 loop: CASSQGTSGRSREQYF. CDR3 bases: TGTGCCAGCAGCCAAGGGACTAGCGGGAGGAGCCGCGAGCAGTACTTC.

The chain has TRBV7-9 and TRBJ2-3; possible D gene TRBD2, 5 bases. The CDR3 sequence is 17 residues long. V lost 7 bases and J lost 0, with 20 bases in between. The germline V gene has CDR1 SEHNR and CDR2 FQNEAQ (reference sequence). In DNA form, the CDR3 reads TGTGCCAGCAAAACTATTGGAGGCTCGAGTAGCACAGATACGCAGTATTTT. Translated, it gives CASKTIGGSSSTDTQYF. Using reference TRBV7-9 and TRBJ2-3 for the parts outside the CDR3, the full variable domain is DTGVSQNPRHKITKRGQNVTFRCDPISEHNRLYWYRQTLGQGPEFLTYFQNEAQLEKSRLLSDRFSAERPKGSFSTLEIQRTEQGDSAMYLCASKTIGGSSSTDTQYFGPGTRLTVL.

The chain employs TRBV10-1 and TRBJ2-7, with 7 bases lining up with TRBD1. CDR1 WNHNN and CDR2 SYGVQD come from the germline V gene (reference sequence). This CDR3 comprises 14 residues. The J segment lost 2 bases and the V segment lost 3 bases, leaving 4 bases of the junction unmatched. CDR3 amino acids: CASSDGQDPYEQYF. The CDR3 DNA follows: TGCGCCAGCAGTGACGGACAGGACCCCTACGAGCAGTACTTC.

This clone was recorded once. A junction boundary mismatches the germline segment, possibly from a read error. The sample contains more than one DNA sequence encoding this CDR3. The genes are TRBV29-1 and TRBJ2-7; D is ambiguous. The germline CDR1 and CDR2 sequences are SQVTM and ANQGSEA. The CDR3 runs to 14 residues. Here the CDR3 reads CSASIITSNLEQYF. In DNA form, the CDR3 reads TGCAGCGCTTCTATCATCACGTCGAACCTCGAGCAGTACTTT.

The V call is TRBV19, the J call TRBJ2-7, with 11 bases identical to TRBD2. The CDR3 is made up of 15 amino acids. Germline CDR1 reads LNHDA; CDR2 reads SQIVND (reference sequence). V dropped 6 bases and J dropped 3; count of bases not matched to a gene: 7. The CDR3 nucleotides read TGTGCCAGTAGCACCAGACTAGCGGGATACTACGAGCAGTACTTC. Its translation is CASSTRLAGYYEQYF.

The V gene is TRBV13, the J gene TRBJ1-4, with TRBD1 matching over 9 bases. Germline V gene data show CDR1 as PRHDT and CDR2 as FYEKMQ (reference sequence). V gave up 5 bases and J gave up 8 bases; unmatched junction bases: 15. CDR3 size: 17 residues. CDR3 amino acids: CASSLSSGQGFKEKLFF. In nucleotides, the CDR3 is TGTGCCAGCAGCCTGTCCTCTGGACAGGGGTTTAAGGAAAAACTGTTTTTT.

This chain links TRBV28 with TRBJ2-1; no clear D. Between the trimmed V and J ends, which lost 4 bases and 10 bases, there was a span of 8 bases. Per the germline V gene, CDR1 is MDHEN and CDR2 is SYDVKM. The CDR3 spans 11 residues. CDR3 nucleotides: TGTGCCAGCAGTTCCACTTGGGAGCAGTTCTTC. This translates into CASSSTWEQFF.

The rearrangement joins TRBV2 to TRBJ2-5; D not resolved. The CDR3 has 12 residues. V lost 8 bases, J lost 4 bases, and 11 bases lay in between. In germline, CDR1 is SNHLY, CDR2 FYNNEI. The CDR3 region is CASVVALETQYF. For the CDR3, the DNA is TGTGCCAGCGTAGTAGCCCTAGAGACCCAGTACTTC.

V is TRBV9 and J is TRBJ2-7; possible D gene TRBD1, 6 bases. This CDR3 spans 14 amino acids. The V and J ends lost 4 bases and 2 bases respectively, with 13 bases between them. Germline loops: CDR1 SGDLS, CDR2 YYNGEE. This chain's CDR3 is CASSKGQQTYEQYF. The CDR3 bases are TGTGCCAGCAGCAAAGGACAGCAAACCTACGAGCAGTACTTC.

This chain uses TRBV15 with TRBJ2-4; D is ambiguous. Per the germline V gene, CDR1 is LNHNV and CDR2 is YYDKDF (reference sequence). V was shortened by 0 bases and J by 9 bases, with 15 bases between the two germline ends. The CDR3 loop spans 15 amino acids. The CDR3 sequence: CATSRDPSSYPIQYF. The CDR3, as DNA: TGTGCCACCAGCAGAGACCCCTCATCCTATCCCATTCAGTACTTC.

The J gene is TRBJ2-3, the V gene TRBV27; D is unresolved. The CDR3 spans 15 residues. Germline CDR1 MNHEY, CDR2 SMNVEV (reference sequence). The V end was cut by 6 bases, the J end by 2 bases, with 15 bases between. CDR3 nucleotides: TGTGCCAGCAGCCCCGATTTTGAGCCCACAGATACGCAGTATTTT. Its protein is CASSPDFEPTDTQYF.

DNA for the CDR3: TGTGCCAGTAGTGTGACTAGCGCGTACTACAATGAGCAGTTCTTC. Translating gives CASSVTSAYYNEQFF. The chain carries TRBV19 and TRBJ2-1; 8 bases align to TRBD2. The CDR3 runs to 15 residues. V lost 5 bases and J lost 3; bases outside the gene matches: 6. Germline CDR1 and CDR2: LNHDA and SQIVND (reference sequence).

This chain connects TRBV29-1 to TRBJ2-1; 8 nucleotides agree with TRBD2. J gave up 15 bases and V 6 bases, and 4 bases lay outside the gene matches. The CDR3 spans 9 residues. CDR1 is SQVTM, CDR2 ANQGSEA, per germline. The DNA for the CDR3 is TGCAGCGTCGGGGGGGGTCTGTTCTTC. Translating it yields CSVGGGLFF.

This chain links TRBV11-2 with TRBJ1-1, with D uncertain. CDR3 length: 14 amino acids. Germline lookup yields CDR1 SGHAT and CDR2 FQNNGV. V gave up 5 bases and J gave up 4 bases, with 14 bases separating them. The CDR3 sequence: CASSPVGRTTEAFF. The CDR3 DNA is TGTGCCAGCAGCCCAGTGGGCAGAACCACTGAAGCTTTCTTT. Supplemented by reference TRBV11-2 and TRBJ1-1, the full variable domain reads EAGVAQSPRYKIIEKRQSVAFWCNPISGHATLYWYQQILGQGPKLLIQFQNNGVVDDSQLPKDRFSAERLKGVDSTLKIQPAKLEDSAVYLCASSPVGRTTEAFFGQGTRLTVV.

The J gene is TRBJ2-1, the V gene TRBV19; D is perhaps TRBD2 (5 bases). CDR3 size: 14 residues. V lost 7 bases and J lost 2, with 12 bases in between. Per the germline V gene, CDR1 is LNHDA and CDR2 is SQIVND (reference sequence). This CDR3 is CASIPPGAYNEQFF. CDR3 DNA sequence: TGTGCCAGTATCCCCCCCGGGGCCTACAATGAGCAGTTCTTC.

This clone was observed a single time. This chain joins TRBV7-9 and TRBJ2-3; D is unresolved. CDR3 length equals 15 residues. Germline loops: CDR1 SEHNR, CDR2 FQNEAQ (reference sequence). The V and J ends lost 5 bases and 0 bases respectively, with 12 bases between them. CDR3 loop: CASSPARASTDTQYF. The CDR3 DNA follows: TGTGCCAGCAGCCCCGCCCGAGCTAGCACAGATACGCAGTATTTT.

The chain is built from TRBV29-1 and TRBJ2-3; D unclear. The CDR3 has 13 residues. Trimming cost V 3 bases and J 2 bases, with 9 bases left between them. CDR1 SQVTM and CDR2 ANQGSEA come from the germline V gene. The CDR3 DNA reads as TGCAGCGTTGATTTCCAGTCCACAGATACGCAGTATTTT. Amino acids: CSVDFQSTDTQYF.

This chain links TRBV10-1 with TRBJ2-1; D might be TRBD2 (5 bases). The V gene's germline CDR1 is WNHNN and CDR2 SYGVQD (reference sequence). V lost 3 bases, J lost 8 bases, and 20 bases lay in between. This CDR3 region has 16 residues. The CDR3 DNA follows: TGCGCCAGCAGTGAAGATCCTCGGGCATTGGAGGATGAGCAGTTCTTC. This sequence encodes CASSEDPRALEDEQFF.

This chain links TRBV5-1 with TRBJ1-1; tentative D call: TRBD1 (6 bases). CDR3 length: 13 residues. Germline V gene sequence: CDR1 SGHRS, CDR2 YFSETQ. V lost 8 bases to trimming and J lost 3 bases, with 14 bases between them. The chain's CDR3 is CASTPGGYTEAFF. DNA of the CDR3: TGCGCCAGTACCCCGGGGGGCTACACTGAAGCTTTCTTT.

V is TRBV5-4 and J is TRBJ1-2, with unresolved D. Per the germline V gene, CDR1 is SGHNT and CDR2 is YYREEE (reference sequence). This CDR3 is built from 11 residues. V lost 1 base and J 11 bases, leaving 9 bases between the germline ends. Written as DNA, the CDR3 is TGTGCCAGCAGCTTGTACCAGGAATACACCTTC. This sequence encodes CASSLYQEYTF.